This T cell receptor (beta chain) came from a study of T cell repertoires in cytomegalovirus infection (dated by TCRdb to about 2019). For context, the study as a whole: Because public TCR beta signatures pointed to carriage of CMV infection together with the matching HLA type, the HLA type of each donor mattered for the analysis.

Sequenced on an Illumina HiSeq 1500. TCRdb redid the processing of the public reads, applying fastp at Q25 and MiXCR, and retained in-frame beta chains. All rows with the same CDR3 protein become a single entry with the most common DNA and genes. The sample yields 160,000 or so distinct CDR3 sequences; 17% were counted once. The top ten constitute 18% of the sample. This clonotype has just a few counts. Its cognate antigen has yet to be identified. No much larger clonotype is one base removed from it; base qualities were not supplied. The CDR3 has 16 amino acids, counting the end cysteine and phenylalanine. The CDR3 DNA has 48 bases and is translated from base 1. CDR1 and CDR2 were assigned from the germline V gene (reference sequence) as SEHNR and FQNEAQ. V and J lose 2 bases and 2 bases, and a span of 14 bases separates them. Summary of the overall study and its limitations: Cumulative frequency of public TCR beta family members discriminated carriers of CMV infection plus the relevant HLA type in this cohort and an independent roughly 330-donor cohort. In the ex vivo response, HLA-C-restricted CMV-specific TCR beta clonotypes were dominant, and in two of eight donors the single most frequent clonotype came from this HLA-C-restricted group.

The sequence was obtained from a human donor in good health (CMV status not recorded). Some clones in this sample may be carry-over from other donors' samples. The chain couples TRBV7-9 to TRBJ2-3; perhaps TRBD2 is the D gene, with 6 bases matching. Sequencing input: CD8+ T cells from PBMCs. The sequenced DNA is TGTGCCAGCAGCTTACCGCCCTTGGACTACACAGATACGCAGTATTTT. It is translated as CASSLPPLDYTDTQYF.